This paragraph covers one TCR beta chain sequence. The target antigen is unknown. The sample is drawn from a study of graft-versus-host responses after intestinal transplantation. In the study overall: Each transplant was multivisceral, liver-intestinal, or isolated intestinal.

Generated by immunoSEQ multiplex PCR, the TCRdb table keeps only in-frame clones and is missing some. Altogether 96,000 or so clones are present, around nine tenths being singletons, with the ten largest covering around 0.15%. The CDR3 is 15 amino acids. Germline-derived CDR1 and CDR2 are SGDLS and YYNGEE. The V and J ends lost 3 bases and 4 bases respectively, with 15 bases between them. Points from the study as a whole: Among circulating GvH clones, peak levels were associated with early post-transplant declines in HvG clones.

The sequenced sample was unstimulated CD4+ T cells sorted from spleen or lymph node cells, obtained before intestinal transplant. The J gene is TRBJ2-3, the V gene TRBV9, with a tentative D call TRBD2 (6 bases). The clonotype comes from a human donor who received an intestinal transplant. The CDR3 nucleotides are TGTGCCAGCAGCGCCCAGACTAGAGGGGCAGATACGCAGTATTTT. Protein sequence: CASSAQTRGADTQYF.